This T cell receptor beta chain emerged from a study of CD4+ T cells in melanoma. The study's findings and limits: In melanoma, neoantigen-specific CD4+ T cells reportedly differed in differentiation state. A reported correlation linked neoantigen-specific CD4+ T cells to CD8+, macrophage and B cell function.

This table comes from immunoSEQ multiplex PCR, and its TCRdb copy is limited to in-frame clones, with some not included. The table shows about 110,000 clones, with roughly 90% occurring only once. V lost 3 bases and J lost 3; bases outside the gene matches: 13. Germline-derived CDR1 and CDR2 are MDHEN and SYDVKM. CDR3 size: 19 residues. Of note for this clone: Its cognate antigen is unknown.

This sequence joins TRBV28 and TRBJ2-7; 14 bases align to TRBD2. The source of this sequence is a human donor with melanoma. The sample comprised peripheral blood. CDR3 residues: CASSFRILGLAGEHYEQYF. In DNA form, the CDR3 reads TGTGCCAGCAGTTTTCGTATACTGGGACTAGCGGGAGAGCACTACGAGCAGTACTTC. The complete variable domain, with remaining parts taken from reference TRBV28 and TRBJ2-7, reads DVKVTQSSRYLVKRTGEKVFLECVQDMDHENMFWYRQDPGLGLRLIYFSYDVKMKEKGDIPEGYSVSREKKERFSLILESASTNQTSMYLCASSFRILGLAGEHYEQYFGPGTRLTVT.